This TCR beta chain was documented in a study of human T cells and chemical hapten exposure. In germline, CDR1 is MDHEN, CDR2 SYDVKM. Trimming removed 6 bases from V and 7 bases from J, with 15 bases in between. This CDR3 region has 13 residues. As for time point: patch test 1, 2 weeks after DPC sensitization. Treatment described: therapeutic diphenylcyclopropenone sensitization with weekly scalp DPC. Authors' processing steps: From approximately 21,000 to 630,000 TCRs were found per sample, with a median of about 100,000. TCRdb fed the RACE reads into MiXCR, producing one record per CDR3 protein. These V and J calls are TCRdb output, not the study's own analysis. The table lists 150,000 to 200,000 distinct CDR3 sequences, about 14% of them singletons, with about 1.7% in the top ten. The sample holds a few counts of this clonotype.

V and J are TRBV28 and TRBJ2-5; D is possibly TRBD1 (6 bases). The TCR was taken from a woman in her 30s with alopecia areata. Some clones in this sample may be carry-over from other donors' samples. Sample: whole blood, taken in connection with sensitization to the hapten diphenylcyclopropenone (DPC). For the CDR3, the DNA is TGTGCCAGCAGGAAACAGGGCCGGGGGACCCAGTACTTC. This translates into CASRKQGRGTQYF.